This T cell receptor (beta chain) was captured by sequencing in a study of blood T cell repertoires in COVID-19. This clone was observed a few times. Assay used: immunoSEQ multiplex PCR; TCRdb lists only in-frame clones, some missing. The repertoire holds under 200,000 clones, with approximately 90% as singletons. V shed 3 bases, J shed 7 bases, and the junction held 13 bases outside the gene matches. Germline assignment: CDR1 SGDLS and CDR2 YYNGEE. The CDR3 spans 17 residues. The rearrangement links TRBV9 to TRBJ1-6; 7 bases match TRBD1. Sequencing input: peripheral blood. The clonotype originates from a man aged 50 to 60 with acute or convalescent COVID-19. The CDR3, as DNA: TGTGCCAGCAGCGAACACGAAGGGACAGCGAGGAATTCACCCCTCCACTTT. Translation: CASSEHEGTARNSPLHF. The complete variable domain, with remaining parts taken from reference TRBV9 and TRBJ1-6, reads DSGVTQTPKHLITATGQRVTLRCSPRSGDLSVYWYQQSLDQGLQFLIQYYNGEERAKGNILERFSAQQFPDLHSELNLSSLELGDSALYFCASSEHEGTARNSPLHFGNGTRLTVT.